The rows below give T cell receptor beta chains drawn from one sample of a study of blood T cell repertoires in COVID-19. Method: immunoSEQ multiplex PCR; TCRdb's copy keeps in-frame clones and lacks some. The sample carries about 220,000 clones, about 91% recorded once. What was sequenced was PBMCs or T cells enriched from blood (not recorded which). Receptors were obtained from a woman aged 45-65 years with acute COVID-19. The CDR3 runs from the conserved cysteine through the conserved F or W. A D gene is named only where the DNA matches it firmly. Clone size is not always given. Where it is, it says once, few, many or a class for expanded clones.

clone_size	v_call	j_call	d_call	cdr3_nt	cdr3_aa
.	TRBV2	TRBJ2-5	.	TGTGCCAGCACCCCGAGGATCCAGGGGGGACAAGAGACCCAGTACTTC	CASTPRIQGGQETQYF
.	TRBV19	TRBJ1-4	.	TGTGCCAGTAGTCCCGGACAGCTTCGGGTTGAAAAACTGTTTTTT	CASSPGQLRVEKLFF
.	TRBV12-5	TRBJ1-1	.	TGTGCTAGTGGTGTCGGGGGGACTGAAGCTTTCTTT	CASGVGGTEAFF
.	TRBV6-5	TRBJ2-1	TRBD2	TGTGCCAGCAGCGGAATAGCGGGAGGGCCTTATGAGCAGTTCTTC	CASSGIAGGPYEQFF
.	TRBV19	TRBJ1-2	.	TGTGCCAGTAGTTTTGGGTATGGGGCGTATGGCTACACCTTC	CASSFGYGAYGYTF
.	TRBV24-1	TRBJ1-1	.	TGTGCTCACCCGGGGTACACTGAAGCTTTCTTT	CAHPGYTEAFF
.	TRBV7-2	TRBJ1-2	.	TGTGCCAGCAGCCCGACAGGAGTCGGGAACTATGGCTACACCTTC	CASSPTGVGNYGYTF
.	TRBV28	TRBJ1-4	TRBD1	TGTGCCAGCAGTTTACCCCAGGGGGGCAGGAGAGAAAAACTGTTTTTT	CASSLPQGGRREKLFF
.	TRBV21-1	TRBJ2-7	.	TGTGCCAGCAGCTCCCCCTGCAGGGGCCGGGTCTACGAGCAGTACTTC	CASSSPCRGRVYEQYF
.	TRBV29-1	TRBJ2-1	TRBD2	TGCAGCGTTGCGGGCGGGGGTCTGCACCTCAATGAGCAGTTCTTC	CSVAGGGLHLNEQFF
.	TRBV24-1	TRBJ2-6	TRBD2	TGTGCCACCAGTGGCAGGACTAGCGGGGCCCTCTCTGGGGCCAACGTCCTGACTTTC	CATSGRTSGALSGANVLTF
once	TRBV27	TRBJ2-7	TRBD1	TGTGCCAGCAGTACCCGACAGGGGAACGACGAGCAGTACTTC	CASSTRQGNDEQYF
.	TRBV28	TRBJ2-6	.	TGTGCCAGCAGTCCCACAGGGTCCAACGTCCTGACTTTC	CASSPTGSNVLTF
.	TRBV9	TRBJ2-5	.	TGTGCCAGCAGCGTAACCCCGGCTAGTGGGGAGACCCAGTACTTC	CASSVTPASGETQYF
.	TRBV7-3	TRBJ2-7	.	TGTGCCAGCAGCGCCCAGTCGGGGTCCTACGAGCAGTACTTC	CASSAQSGSYEQYF
once	TRBV18	TRBJ1-3	TRBD1	TGTGCCAGCTCACGTGGACAGGGGGCTGGAAACACCATATATTTT	CASSRGQGAGNTIYF
.	TRBV7-3	TRBJ2-2	.	TGTGCCAGCAGCTACCGAGGCGGGGAGCTGTTTTTT	CASSYRGGELFF
.	TRBV29-1	TRBJ2-2	.	TGCAGCGTCTCAGGTACCGGGACATTCCTCACCGGGGAGCTGTTTTTT	CSVSGTGTFLTGELFF
.	TRBV19	TRBJ1-2	.	TGTGCCAGTAGGCCAGGGGAGCCTAACTATGGCTACACCTTC	CASRPGEPNYGYTF
.	TRBV9	TRBJ2-7	TRBD2	TGTGCCAGCAGCGTATGGGGCACTAGCGGGATCGAGCAGTACTTC	CASSVWGTSGIEQYF
.	TRBV28	TRBJ1-5	TRBD1	TGTGCCAGCAGTTTAGACAGGGCGGGGCAGCCCCAGCATTTT	CASSLDRAGQPQHF
.	TRBV19	TRBJ1-1	.	TGTGCCAGCCAACGGGTGGGTGGGTCTGTGGACACTGAAGCTTTCTTT	CASQRVGGSVDTEAFF